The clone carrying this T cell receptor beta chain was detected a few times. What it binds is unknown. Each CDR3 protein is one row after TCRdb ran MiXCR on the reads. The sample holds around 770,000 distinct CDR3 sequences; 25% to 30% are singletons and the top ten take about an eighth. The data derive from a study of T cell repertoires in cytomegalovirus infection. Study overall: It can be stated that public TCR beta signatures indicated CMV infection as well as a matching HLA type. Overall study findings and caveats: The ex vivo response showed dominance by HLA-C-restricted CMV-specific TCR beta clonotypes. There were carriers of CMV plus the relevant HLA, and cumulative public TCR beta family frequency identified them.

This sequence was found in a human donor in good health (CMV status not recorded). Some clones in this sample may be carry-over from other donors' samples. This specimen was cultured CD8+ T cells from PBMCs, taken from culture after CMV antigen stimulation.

The CDR3 protein is CASSYPGRTPRSYNEQFF. The CDR3 DNA follows: TGTGCCAGCAGTTACCCGGGTAGAACCCCAAGGTCTTACAATGAGCAGTTCTTC. The gene calls are TRBV6-5 and TRBJ2-1; D remains ambiguous. The CDR3 is 18 residues long. The ends were cut back, 2 bases at V and 4 bases at J, with 21 bases in the middle. Germline assignment: CDR1 MNHEY and CDR2 SVGAGI.